This paragraph reports one TCR beta chain. With 3 bases clipped from V and 4 bases from J, the junction kept 5 bases outside the gene matches. The CDR3 contains 15 residues. Per the germline V gene, CDR1 is MGHRA and CDR2 is YSYEKL. These data are taken from a study of shared clonotypes between healthy human individuals. TCRdb's copy holds only in-frame clones and misses some; the assay was immunoSEQ multiplex PCR. The table shows 800,000 to 1,200,000 clones, with 75% to 85% occurring only once. The sequence derives from a man aged 18 to 29 in good health. Some clones in this sample may be carry-over from other donors' samples. The sequenced material came from memory CD4+ T cells from PBMCs. Subset here: CD45RA-negative fraction. The gene calls are TRBV4-1 and TRBJ1-4; TRBD1 agrees at 7 bases. The chain's CDR3 is CASSHDRAGNEKLFF. The CDR3 DNA reads as TGCGCCAGCAGCCACGACAGGGCGGGTAATGAAAAACTGTTTTTT.